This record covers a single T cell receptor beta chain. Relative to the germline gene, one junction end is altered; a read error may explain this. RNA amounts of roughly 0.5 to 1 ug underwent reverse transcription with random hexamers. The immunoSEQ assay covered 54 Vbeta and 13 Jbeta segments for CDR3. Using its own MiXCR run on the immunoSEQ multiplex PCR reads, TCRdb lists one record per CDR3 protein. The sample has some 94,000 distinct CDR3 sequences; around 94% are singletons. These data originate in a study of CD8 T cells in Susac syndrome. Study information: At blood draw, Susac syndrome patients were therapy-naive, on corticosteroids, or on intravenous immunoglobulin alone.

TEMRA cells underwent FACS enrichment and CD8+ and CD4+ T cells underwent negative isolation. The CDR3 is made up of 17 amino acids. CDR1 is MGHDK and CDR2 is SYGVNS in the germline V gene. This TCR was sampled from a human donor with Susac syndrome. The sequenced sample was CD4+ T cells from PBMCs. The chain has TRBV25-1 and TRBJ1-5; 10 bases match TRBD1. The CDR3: CASRECGTGDSNQPQHF. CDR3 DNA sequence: TGTGCCAGCAGGGAATGTGGGACAGGGGATAGCAATCAGCCCCAGCATTTT. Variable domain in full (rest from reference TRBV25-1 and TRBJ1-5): EADIYQTPRYLVIGTGKKITLECSQTMGHDKMYWYQQDPGMELHLIHYSYGVNSTEKGDLSSESTVSRIRTEHFPLTLESARPSHTSQYLCASRECGTGDSNQPQHFGDGTRLSIL.